A selection of T cell receptor beta chains follows, all from one sample in a study of long-term antiretroviral therapy in people with HIV. TCRdb's copy holds only in-frame clones and misses some; the assay was immunoSEQ multiplex PCR. The sample lists about 35,000 clones, about 94% occurring once. The sample here was unsorted PBMCs, taken 4.1 years after starting antiretroviral therapy. These receptors were obtained from a woman between 50 and 59 years old with HIV. Both conserved end residues are part of each CDR3. The order of the fields is V gene, J gene, D gene, clone size, CDR3 protein, CDR3 DNA. A D gene is named only where the DNA matches it firmly. A clone size is listed for some rows: how often the clone was seen (once, few, many), or a class if it is expanded.

v_call: TRBV19; j_call: TRBJ2-3; d_call: TRBD1; clone_size: NA; cdr3_aa: CASSMGQSSTDTQYF; cdr3_nt: TGTGCCAGTAGTATGGGACAGTCTAGCACAGATACGCAGTATTTT
v_call: TRBV11-2; j_call: TRBJ2-7; d_call: TRBD1; clone_size: NA; cdr3_aa: CASSSRDRLYEQYF; cdr3_nt: TGTGCCAGCAGCTCCCGGGACAGATTATACGAGCAGTACTTC
v_call: TRBV7-9; j_call: TRBJ2-2; d_call: NA; clone_size: NA; cdr3_aa: CASSLALGWRRTGELFF; cdr3_nt: TGTGCCAGCAGCTTAGCGCTTGGTTGGAGGAGGACCGGGGAGCTGTTTTTT
v_call: TRBV19; j_call: TRBJ1-1; d_call: TRBD1; clone_size: NA; cdr3_aa: CASSGQLNTEAFF; cdr3_nt: TGTGCCAGTTCGGGACAGTTGAACACTGAAGCTTTCTTT
v_call: TRBV25-1; j_call: TRBJ1-3; d_call: NA; clone_size: NA; cdr3_aa: CASSEPRSGNTIYF; cdr3_nt: TGTGCCAGCAGTGAACCCAGGAGTGGAAACACCATATATTTT
v_call: TRBV4-2; j_call: TRBJ1-2; d_call: NA; clone_size: NA; cdr3_aa: CASSQDQLGRVGGYTF; cdr3_nt: TGTGCCAGCAGCCAAGATCAATTGGGCAGGGTCGGAGGCTACACCTTC
v_call: TRBV20-1; j_call: TRBJ1-2; d_call: NA; clone_size: NA; cdr3_aa: CSAYGGGGYTF; cdr3_nt: TGCAGTGCCTATGGAGGTGGGGGCTACACCTTC
v_call: TRBV19; j_call: TRBJ1-6; d_call: NA; clone_size: NA; cdr3_aa: CASSTGNSPLHF; cdr3_nt: TGTGCCAGTAGTACGGGGAATTCACCCCTCCACTTT
v_call: TRBV4-1; j_call: TRBJ2-4; d_call: TRBD1; clone_size: NA; cdr3_aa: CASSPGPETGWAKNIQYF; cdr3_nt: TGCGCCAGCAGCCCAGGACCGGAGACAGGGTGGGCCAAAAACATTCAGTACTTC
v_call: TRBV4-3; j_call: TRBJ2-3; d_call: TRBD2; clone_size: NA; cdr3_aa: CASSQARKTSGVTDTQYF; cdr3_nt: TGCGCCAGCAGCCAAGCTAGAAAGACTAGCGGGGTCACAGATACGCAGTATTTT
v_call: TRBV19; j_call: TRBJ2-2; d_call: NA; clone_size: few; cdr3_aa: CASSPVTGELFF; cdr3_nt: TGTGCCAGTAGTCCAGTGACCGGGGAGCTGTTTTTT
v_call: TRBV18; j_call: TRBJ2-1; d_call: NA; clone_size: NA; cdr3_aa: CASSEGGPRNEQFF; cdr3_nt: TGTGCCAGCTCAGAGGGGGGGCCAAGGAATGAGCAGTTCTTC
v_call: TRBV19; j_call: TRBJ2-7; d_call: NA; clone_size: NA; cdr3_aa: CASSMAPSTYEQYF; cdr3_nt: TGTGCCAGTAGTATGGCCCCCTCGACCTACGAGCAGTACTTC
v_call: TRBV10-3; j_call: TRBJ1-1; d_call: TRBD1; clone_size: NA; cdr3_aa: CAISESTGETTEAFF; cdr3_nt: TGTGCCATCAGTGAGTCGACAGGGGAGACCACTGAAGCTTTCTTT
v_call: TRBV5-1; j_call: TRBJ2-1; d_call: TRBD2; clone_size: NA; cdr3_aa: CASSLDPLAGGFYNEQFF; cdr3_nt: TGCGCCAGCAGCTTGGACCCCCTAGCGGGGGGGTTCTACAATGAGCAGTTCTTC
v_call: TRBV28; j_call: TRBJ2-7; d_call: NA; clone_size: NA; cdr3_aa: CASSPGASSYEQYF; cdr3_nt: TGTGCCAGCAGTCCTGGAGCCAGTTCCTACGAGCAGTACTTC
v_call: TRBV10-3; j_call: TRBJ2-1; d_call: NA; clone_size: NA; cdr3_aa: CAISESGYNEQFF; cdr3_nt: TGTGCCATCAGTGAGTCAGGCTACAATGAGCAGTTCTTC
v_call: TRBV6-5; j_call: TRBJ1-5; d_call: TRBD1; clone_size: NA; cdr3_aa: CASSLRQGVSQPQHF; cdr3_nt: TGTGCCAGCAGTCTGCGACAGGGGGTTAGTCAGCCCCAGCATTTT
v_call: TRBV7-9; j_call: TRBJ1-2; d_call: TRBD1; clone_size: NA; cdr3_aa: CASSLVTGGDYGYTF; cdr3_nt: TGTGCCAGCAGCTTAGTAACAGGGGGCGACTATGGCTACACCTTC